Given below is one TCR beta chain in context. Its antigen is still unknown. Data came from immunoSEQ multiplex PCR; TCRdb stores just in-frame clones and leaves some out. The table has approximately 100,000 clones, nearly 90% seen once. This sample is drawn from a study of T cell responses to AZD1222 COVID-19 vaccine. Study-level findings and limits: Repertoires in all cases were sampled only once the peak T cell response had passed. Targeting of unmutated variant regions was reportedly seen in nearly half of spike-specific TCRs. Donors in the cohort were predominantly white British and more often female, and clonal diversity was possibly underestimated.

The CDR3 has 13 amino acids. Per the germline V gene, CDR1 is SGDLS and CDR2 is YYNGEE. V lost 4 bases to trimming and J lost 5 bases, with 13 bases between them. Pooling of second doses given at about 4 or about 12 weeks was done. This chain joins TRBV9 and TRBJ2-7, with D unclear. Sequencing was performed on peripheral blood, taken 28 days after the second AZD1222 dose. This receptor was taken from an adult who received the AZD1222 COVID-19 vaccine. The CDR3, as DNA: TGTGCCAGCAGCCCTTACGTGAGCCACGAGCAGTACTTC. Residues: CASSPYVSHEQYF.